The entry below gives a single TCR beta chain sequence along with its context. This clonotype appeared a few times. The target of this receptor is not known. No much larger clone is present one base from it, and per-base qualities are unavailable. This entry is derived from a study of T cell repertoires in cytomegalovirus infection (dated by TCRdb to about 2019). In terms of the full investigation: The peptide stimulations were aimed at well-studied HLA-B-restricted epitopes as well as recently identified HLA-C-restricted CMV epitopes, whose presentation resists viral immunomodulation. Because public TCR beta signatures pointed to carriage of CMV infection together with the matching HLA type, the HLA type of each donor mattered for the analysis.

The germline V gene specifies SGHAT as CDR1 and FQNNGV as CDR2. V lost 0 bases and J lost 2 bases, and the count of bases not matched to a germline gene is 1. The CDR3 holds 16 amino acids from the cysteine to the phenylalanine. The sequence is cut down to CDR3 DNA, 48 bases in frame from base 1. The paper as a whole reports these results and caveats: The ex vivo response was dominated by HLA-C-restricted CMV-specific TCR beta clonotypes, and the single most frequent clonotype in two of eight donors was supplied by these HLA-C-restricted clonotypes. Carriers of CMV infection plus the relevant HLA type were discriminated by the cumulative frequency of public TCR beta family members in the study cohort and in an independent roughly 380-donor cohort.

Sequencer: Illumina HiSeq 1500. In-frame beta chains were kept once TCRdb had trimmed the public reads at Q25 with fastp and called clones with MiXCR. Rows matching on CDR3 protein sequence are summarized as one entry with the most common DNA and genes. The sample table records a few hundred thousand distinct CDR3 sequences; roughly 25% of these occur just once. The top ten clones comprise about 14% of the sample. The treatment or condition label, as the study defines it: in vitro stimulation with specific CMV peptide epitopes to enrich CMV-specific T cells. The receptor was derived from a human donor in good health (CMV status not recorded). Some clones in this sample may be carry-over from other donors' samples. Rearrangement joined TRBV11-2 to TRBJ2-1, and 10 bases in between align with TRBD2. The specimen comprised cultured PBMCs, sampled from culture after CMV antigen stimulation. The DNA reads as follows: TGTGCCAGCAGCTTAGAAGGACTAGCGGCCTACAATGAGCAGTTCTTC. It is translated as CASSLEGLAAYNEQFF.